This record covers a single TCR beta chain. Its antigen is unidentified. Every isolated RNA sample was fully reverse transcribed, so sequencing captured expressed TCRB transcripts. Sequenced naive, central memory and regulatory T cell samples produced an average of about 3.57 million reads. Using immunoSEQ multiplex PCR, the repertoire was profiled, and TCRdb retains in-frame clones only, with some absent. The sample contains almost 350,000 clones, roughly a fifth of which appear only once. The V end was cut by 4 bases, the J end by 4 bases, with 10 bases between. Germline CDR1 MGHRA, CDR2 YSYEKL. This CDR3 is built from 13 residues. This record comes from a study of beta chain features in type 1 diabetes. General observations from the study: Type 1 diabetes patients showed fewer insertions and more deletions at VDJ junctions.

By way of CD45RO/CCR7/CD25/CD127/CD95/CD27, the CD4+ regulatory, stem cell-like memory, central memory and naive cells were sorted. Source material: naive CD4+ T cells from blood. This chain connects TRBV4-1 to TRBJ1-1; TRBD1 might be the D (6 bases). The sequence was collected from a woman between 18 and 29 years old in good health. The CDR3 nucleotides read TGCGCCAGCAGCCGGCAGGGGATCACTGAAGCTTTCTTT. Its translation: CASSRQGITEAFF.